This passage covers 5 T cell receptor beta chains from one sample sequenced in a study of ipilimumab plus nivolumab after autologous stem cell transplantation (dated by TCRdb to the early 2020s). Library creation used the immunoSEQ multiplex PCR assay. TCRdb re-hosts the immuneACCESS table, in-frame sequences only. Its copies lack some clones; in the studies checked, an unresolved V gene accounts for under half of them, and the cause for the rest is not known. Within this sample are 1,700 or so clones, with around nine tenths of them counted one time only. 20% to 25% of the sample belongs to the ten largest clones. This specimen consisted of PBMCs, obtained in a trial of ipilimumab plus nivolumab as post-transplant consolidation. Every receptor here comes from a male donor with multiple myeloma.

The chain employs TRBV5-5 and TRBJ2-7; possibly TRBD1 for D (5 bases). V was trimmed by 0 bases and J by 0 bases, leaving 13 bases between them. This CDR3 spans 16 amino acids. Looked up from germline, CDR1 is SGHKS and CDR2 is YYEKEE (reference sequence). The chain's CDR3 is CASSLVGRVGSYEQYF. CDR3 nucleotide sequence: TGTGCCAGCAGCTTGGTCGGCAGGGTAGGCTCCTACGAGCAGTACTTC. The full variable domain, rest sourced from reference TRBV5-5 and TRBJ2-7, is DAGVTQSPTHLIKTRGQQVTLRCSPISGHKSVSWYQQVLGQGPQFIFQYYEKEERGRGNFPDRFSARQFPNYSSELNVNALLLGDSALYLCASSLVGRVGSYEQYFGPGTRLTVT.

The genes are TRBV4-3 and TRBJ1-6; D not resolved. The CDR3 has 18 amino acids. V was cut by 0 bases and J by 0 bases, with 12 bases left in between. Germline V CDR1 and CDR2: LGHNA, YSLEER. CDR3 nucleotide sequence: TGCGCCAGCAGCCAAGAGTCGCGTGGAAGCTCCTATAATTCACCCCTCCACTTT. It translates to CASSQESRGSSYNSPLHF.

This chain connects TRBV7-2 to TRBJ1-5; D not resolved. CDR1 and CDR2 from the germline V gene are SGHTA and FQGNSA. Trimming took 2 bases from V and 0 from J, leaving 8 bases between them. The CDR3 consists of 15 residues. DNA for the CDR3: TGTGCCAGCAGCTTACGGGAAATTAGCAATCAGCCCCAGCATTTT. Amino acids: CASSLREISNQPQHF.

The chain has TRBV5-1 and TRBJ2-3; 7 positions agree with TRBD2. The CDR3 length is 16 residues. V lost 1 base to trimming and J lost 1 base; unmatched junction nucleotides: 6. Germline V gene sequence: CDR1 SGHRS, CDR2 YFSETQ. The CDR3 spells CASSLSGASGTDTQYF. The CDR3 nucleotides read TGCGCCAGCAGCTTGAGCGGGGCTTCAGGCACAGATACGCAGTATTTT.

The CDR3 region has the DNA TGCGCCAGCAGCTGGGAGACTGGGGATACGCAGTATTTT. Its protein is CASSWETGDTQYF. The J gene is TRBJ2-3, the V gene TRBV5-1; D perhaps matches TRBD2 (5 bases). The CDR3 runs 13 residues. From germline, CDR1 is SGHRS and CDR2 YFSETQ. Trimming shortened V by 3 bases and J by 6 bases, and 11 bases separated the two germline ends.